A single sample is the source of the 21 T cell receptor beta chains below, sequenced in a study of cytomegalovirus exposure and HLA in healthy donors. The PCR used 60 Vbeta and 13 Jbeta primers. Sequencing used immunoSEQ multiplex PCR; TCRdb keeps in-frame clones, though not all of them. The repertoire holds about 200,000 clones, with around 83% as singletons. The specimen was PBMCs. The receptors come from a woman aged 40 to 55 in good health and CMV-seronegative.

This chain joins TRBV27 and TRBJ1-2; 8 bases agree with TRBD1. CDR3 length: 15 amino acids. Germline V gene sequence: CDR1 MNHEY, CDR2 SMNVEV (reference sequence). J was trimmed by 5 bases and V by 5 bases; bases with no gene match: 10. As DNA, the CDR3 is TGTGCCAGCAGTCTCACAGGACAGGGATTATATGGCTACACCTTC. This codes for CASSLTGQGLYGYTF.

This clone was observed once. The chain links TRBV5-1 to TRBJ1-1, with TRBD1 identical over 7 bases. Trimming cost V 2 bases and J 7 bases; bases outside gene matches: 11. The germline CDR1 and CDR2 sequences are SGHRS and YFSETQ. The CDR3 extends over 15 amino acids. CDR3 region: CASSLIPGTDLEAFF. CDR3 in DNA: TGCGCCAGCAGCTTAATCCCGGGGACAGACCTTGAAGCTTTCTTT. Supplemented by reference TRBV5-1 and TRBJ1-1, the full variable domain reads KAGVTQTPRYLIKTRGQQVTLSCSPISGHRSVSWYQQTPGQGLQFLFEYFSETQRNKGNFPGRFSGRQFSNSRSEMNVSTLELGDSALYLCASSLIPGTDLEAFFGQGTRLTVV.

The chain combines TRBV5-1 with TRBJ2-2; D ambiguous. CDR1 is SGHRS and CDR2 is YFSETQ in the germline V gene. The CDR3 length is 12 residues. Trimming pared 2 bases from V and 7 bases from J, leaving 6 bases between. The CDR3 here is CASSLVGGELFF. The CDR3 region has the DNA TGCGCCAGCAGCTTAGTCGGCGGGGAGCTGTTTTTT.

The V and J genes are TRBV5-1 and TRBJ2-6; 9 nucleotides align to TRBD2. The germline V gene has CDR1 SGHRS and CDR2 YFSETQ. Germline trimming cut 0 bases from V and 0 bases from J; bases unmatched to any gene: 7. The CDR3 covers 19 residues. The CDR3 DNA reads as TGCGCCAGCAGCTTGGTGTTGGGACTAGCCCTCTCTGGGGCCAACGTCCTGACTTTC. Translated, it gives CASSLVLGLALSGANVLTF.

The V call is TRBV2, the J call TRBJ1-1; the match to TRBD1 covers 9 bases. The CDR3 consists of 14 residues. CDR1 is SNHLY, CDR2 FYNNEI, per germline. The ends lost 7 bases at V and 5 bases at J; junction bases unmatched: 8. Written as DNA, the CDR3 is TGTGCCAGCATCTTCGGACAGGGGATAACTGAAGCTTTCTTT. Amino acids: CASIFGQGITEAFF.

The chain joins TRBV18 to TRBJ2-1; D possibly corresponds to TRBD2 (5 bases). Germline V gene lookup returns CDR1 KGHSH and CDR2 LQKENI. V lost 4 bases to trimming and J lost 4 bases, with 8 bases between them. This CDR3 has 13 residues. DNA for the CDR3: TGTGCCAGCTCACTAGCGCTGTACAATGAGCAGTTCTTC. Its translation: CASSLALYNEQFF.

V and J are TRBV19 and TRBJ1-3; tentatively, D is TRBD1 (5 bases). CDR3 size: 18 residues. Germline V CDR1 and CDR2: LNHDA, SQIVND (reference sequence). V gave up 2 bases and J gave up 2 bases, with 19 bases separating them. CDR3 sequence reads: CASSIYPVGGSTGNTIYF. CDR3 in DNA: TGTGCCAGTAGTATATACCCGGTCGGGGGATCCACTGGAAACACCATATATTTT. Full variable domain (remainder filled in from reference TRBV19 and TRBJ1-3): DGGITQSPKYLFRKEGQNVTLSCEQNLNHDAMYWYRQDPGQGLRLIYYSQIVNDFQKGDIAEGYSVSREKKESFPLTVTSAQKNPTAFYLCASSIYPVGGSTGNTIYFGEGSWLTVV.

This clone has only a few counts. The chain is built from TRBV6-6 and TRBJ1-1; D is undetermined. The germline V gene has CDR1 MNHNY and CDR2 SVGAGI (reference sequence). V was trimmed by 7 bases and J by 3 bases, leaving 12 bases between them. There are 13 residues in the CDR3. The CDR3 is CASTLGVYTEAFF. The CDR3 nucleotides read TGTGCCAGCACACTCGGGGTCTACACTGAAGCTTTCTTT.

V usage is TRBV28 and J usage is TRBJ1-2; D is possibly TRBD1 (6 bases). Germline V gives CDR1 MDHEN, CDR2 SYDVKM. Trimming pared 5 bases from V and 4 bases from J, leaving 8 bases between. The CDR3 is made up of 12 amino acids. This chain's CDR3 is CASSLDSYGYTF. DNA for the CDR3: TGTGCCAGCAGTCTGGACAGCTATGGCTACACCTTC.

The chain employs TRBV7-8 and TRBJ2-1; D call uncertain. CDR1 and CDR2 from the germline V gene are SGHVS and FQNEAQ. The CDR3 sequence is 17 residues long. The V and J ends lost 4 bases and 3 bases respectively, with 19 bases between them. The CDR3 region is CASSSKQSTQYYNEQFF. The CDR3, as DNA: TGTGCCAGCAGCTCAAAACAGAGCACACAGTACTACAATGAGCAGTTCTTC. Based on the CDR3 plus reference TRBV7-8 and TRBJ2-1, the full variable domain is GAGVSQSPRYKVAKRGQDVALRCDPISGHVSLFWYQQALGQGPEFLTYFQNEAQLDKSGLPSDRFFAERPEGSVSTLKIQRTQQEDSAVYLCASSSKQSTQYYNEQFFGPGTRLTVL.

The CDR3 sequence: CASSVDGGTLSGANVLTF. In nucleotides, the CDR3 is TGTGCCAGCAGCGTAGATGGGGGGACCCTCTCTGGGGCCAACGTCCTGACTTTC. The chain links TRBV9 to TRBJ2-6; TRBD2 is a possible D gene (6 bases). The CDR3 covers 18 residues. CDR1 SGDLS and CDR2 YYNGEE come from the germline V gene. V was pared by 0 bases and J by 0 bases, with 13 bases between.

Concerning this clone: Germline and junction disagree at one end, which may indicate a read error. This chain uses TRBV4-1 with TRBJ2-6; 10 bases are a match to TRBD1. CDR3 length equals 18 residues. The germline CDR1 and CDR2 sequences are MGHRA and YSYEKL. In nucleotides, the CDR3 is TGCGCCAGCAGCAGCGCGGGACAGGGGATCTCTGGGGCCAACGCCCTGACTTTC. It specifies CASSSAGQGISGANALTF.

This chain links TRBV27 with TRBJ2-7, with TRBD2 matching 7 bases. The V gene end was trimmed by 4 bases and the J gene end by 4 bases; junction bases not matched to a gene: 4. The CDR3 has 13 amino acids. Germline V gene sequence: CDR1 MNHEY, CDR2 SMNVEV (reference sequence). The CDR3 coding sequence is TGTGCCAGCAGTTGGGGGGGAGGGTACGAGCAGTACTTC. The encoded protein is CASSWGGGYEQYF.

J is TRBJ2-7 and V is TRBV6-1; a possible D gene is TRBD1 (7 bases). The CDR3 length is 15 residues. Trimming took 7 bases from V and 4 from J, leaving 20 bases between them. Germline-derived CDR1 and CDR2 are MNHNS and SASEGT. CDR3 residues: CASILASGGWYEQYF. Here the CDR3 DNA reads TGTGCCAGCATCTTAGCATCAGGGGGGTGGTACGAGCAGTACTTC.

The DNA for the CDR3 is TGTGCCAGCAGCTTAGTAGGCGGCAATGAGCAGTTCTTC. Its protein product is CASSLVGGNEQFF. The J gene is TRBJ2-1, the V gene TRBV11-3; D call uncertain. V was pared by 1 base and J by 6 bases, with 7 bases between. Germline CDR1 reads SGHNT; CDR2 reads YENEEA. The CDR3 totals 13 residues.

CDR3 in DNA: TGTGCCAGCAGCGTAGCAGGGGGGGACAGGGGGACTGAAGCTTTCTTT. The encoded protein is CASSVAGGDRGTEAFF. The chain carries TRBV9 and TRBJ1-1, with 11 bases aligning to TRBD1. This CDR3 has 16 amino acids. The trim removed 0 bases at V and 5 bases at J, leaving 6 bases unmatched. Germline V gives CDR1 SGDLS, CDR2 YYNGEE. The full variable domain, completed using reference TRBV9 and TRBJ1-1, is DSGVTQTPKHLITATGQRVTLRCSPRSGDLSVYWYQQSLDQGLQFLIQYYNGEERAKGNILERFSAQQFPDLHSELNLSSLELGDSALYFCASSVAGGDRGTEAFFGQGTRLTVV.

The chain recombines TRBV7-2 with TRBJ1-2; tentative D call: TRBD1 (6 bases). Germline CDR1 SGHTA, CDR2 FQGNSA. Trimming took off 5 bases at V and 8 bases at J, with 24 bases between the two ends. The CDR3 totals 16 residues. The CDR3 DNA reads as TGTGCCAGCAGCCCCCATCAGGCAGGGGCAAGGGGAGGCTACACCTTC. Protein: CASSPHQAGARGGYTF.

The chain is built from TRBV19 and TRBJ2-5; D remains ambiguous. The J call may not be correct, given that the DNA end is closer to TRBJ2-7. Germline V CDR1 and CDR2: LNHDA, SQIVND (reference sequence). The CDR3 contains 13 residues. The chain's CDR3 is CASSISGPSEQYF. As DNA, the CDR3 is TGTGCCAGTAGTATCTCTGGCCCCAGCGAGCAGTACTTC.

The gene calls are TRBV2 and TRBJ2-7, with 7 bases that match TRBD1. The CDR3 is 15 amino acids. The junction had 15 bases not matched to a gene; V was cut back by 7 bases and J by 6 bases. Germline loops: CDR1 SNHLY, CDR2 FYNNEI. The CDR3 reads CASTRQGRPSGEQYF. The CDR3 DNA sequence: TGTGCCAGCACCCGACAGGGAAGGCCCTCGGGCGAGCAGTACTTC.

V gene TRBV10-1 combines with J gene TRBJ2-3; no definite D call. Trimming took off 2 bases at V and 5 bases at J, with 8 bases between the two ends. Germline V gene data show CDR1 as WNHNN and CDR2 as SYGVQD (reference sequence). The CDR3 loop spans 13 amino acids. The CDR3 sequence: CASSETLRDTQYF. The CDR3 DNA reads TGCGCCAGCAGTGAGACTCTGCGAGATACGCAGTATTTT.

The chain uses TRBV7-2 and TRBJ2-5; tentative D call: TRBD2 (6 bases). The J call is uncertain, as TRBJ2-7 better fits the DNA end. Germline CDR1 is SGHTA and CDR2 is FQGNSA. CDR3 length equals 14 residues. As DNA, the CDR3 is TGTGCCAGCAGCTTAGTCGGGAGTCCCTACGAGCAGTACTTC. It codes for CASSLVGSPYEQYF.